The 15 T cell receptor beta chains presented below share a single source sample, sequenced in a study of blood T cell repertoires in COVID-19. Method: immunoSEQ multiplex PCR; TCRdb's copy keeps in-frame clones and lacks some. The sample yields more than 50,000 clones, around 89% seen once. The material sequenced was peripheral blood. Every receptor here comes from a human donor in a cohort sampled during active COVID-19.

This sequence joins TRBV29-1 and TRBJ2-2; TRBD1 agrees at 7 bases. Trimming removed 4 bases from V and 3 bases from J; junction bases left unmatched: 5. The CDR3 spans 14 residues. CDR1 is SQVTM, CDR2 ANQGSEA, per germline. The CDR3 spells CSVVGTAYTGELFF. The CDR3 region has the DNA TGCAGCGTTGTAGGGACAGCGTACACCGGGGAGCTGTTTTTT.

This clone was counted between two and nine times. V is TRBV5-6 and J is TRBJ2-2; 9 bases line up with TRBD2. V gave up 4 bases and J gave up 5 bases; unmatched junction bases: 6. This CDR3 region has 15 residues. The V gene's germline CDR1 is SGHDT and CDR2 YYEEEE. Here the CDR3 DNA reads TGTGCCAGCAGCCTAGGACTAGCGAGGACCGGGGAGCTGTTTTTT. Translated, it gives CASSLGLARTGELFF.

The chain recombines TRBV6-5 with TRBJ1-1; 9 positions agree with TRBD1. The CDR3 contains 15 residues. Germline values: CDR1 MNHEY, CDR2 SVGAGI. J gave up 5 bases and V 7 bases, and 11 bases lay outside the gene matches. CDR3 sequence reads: CASILQGAGGTEAFF. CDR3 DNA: TGTGCCAGCATCCTACAGGGGGCCGGGGGTACTGAAGCTTTCTTT.

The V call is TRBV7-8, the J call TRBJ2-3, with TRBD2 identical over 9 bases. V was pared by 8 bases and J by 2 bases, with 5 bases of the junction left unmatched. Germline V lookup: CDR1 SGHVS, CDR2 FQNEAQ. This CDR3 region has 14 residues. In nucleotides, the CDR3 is TGTGCCAGCCGGCGGGAGGGCTTCACAGATACGCAGTATTTT. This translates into CASRREGFTDTQYF.

The chain's CDR3 is CASSFRGPTPLHF. The CDR3 DNA is TGTGCCAGCAGTTTCAGGGGACCGACACCCCTCCACTTT. The rearrangement links TRBV28 to TRBJ1-6; a weak D match, TRBD1 (6 bases). Looked up from germline, CDR1 is MDHEN and CDR2 is SYDVKM. Trimming cost V 3 bases and J 11 bases, with 11 bases left between them. This CDR3 is 13 amino acids long.

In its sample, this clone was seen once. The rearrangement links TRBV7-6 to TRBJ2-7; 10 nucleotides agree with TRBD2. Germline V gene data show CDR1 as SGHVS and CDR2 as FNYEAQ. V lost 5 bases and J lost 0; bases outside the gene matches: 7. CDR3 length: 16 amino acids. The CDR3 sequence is CASSLFSGRSSYEQYF. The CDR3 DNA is TGTGCCAGCAGCCTTTTTAGCGGGAGGAGCTCCTACGAGCAGTACTTC.

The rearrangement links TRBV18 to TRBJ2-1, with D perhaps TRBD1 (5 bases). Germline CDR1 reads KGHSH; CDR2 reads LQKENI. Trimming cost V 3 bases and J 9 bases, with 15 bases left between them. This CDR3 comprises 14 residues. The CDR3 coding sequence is TGTGCCAGCTCACCCACACCGACAGTAGGTGAGCAGTTCTTC. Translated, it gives CASSPTPTVGEQFF.

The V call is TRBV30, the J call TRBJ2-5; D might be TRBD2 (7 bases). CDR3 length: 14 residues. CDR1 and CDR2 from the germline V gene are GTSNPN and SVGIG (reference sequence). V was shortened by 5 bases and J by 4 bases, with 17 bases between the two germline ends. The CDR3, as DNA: TGTGCCTGGTGGGGGGGACATGATCGAGAGACCCAGTACTTC. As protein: CAWWGGHDRETQYF.

CDR3 residues: CASSPTGLGANVLTF. The CDR3 DNA reads as TGTGCCAGCAGCCCTACAGGGCTTGGGGCCAACGTCCTGACTTTC. The V call is TRBV27, the J call TRBJ2-6; D perhaps matches TRBD1 (6 bases). V was clipped by 6 bases and J by 3 bases, with 12 bases between them. This CDR3 has 15 residues. Germline V gene lookup returns CDR1 MNHEY and CDR2 SMNVEV (reference sequence).

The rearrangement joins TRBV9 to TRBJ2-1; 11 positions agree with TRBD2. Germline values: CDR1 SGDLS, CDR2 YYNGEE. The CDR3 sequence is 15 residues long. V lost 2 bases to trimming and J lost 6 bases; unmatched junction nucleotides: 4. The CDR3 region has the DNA TGTGCCAGCAGCGTTAGCGGGGGGGCCGTCAATGAGCAGTTCTTC. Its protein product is CASSVSGGAVNEQFF.

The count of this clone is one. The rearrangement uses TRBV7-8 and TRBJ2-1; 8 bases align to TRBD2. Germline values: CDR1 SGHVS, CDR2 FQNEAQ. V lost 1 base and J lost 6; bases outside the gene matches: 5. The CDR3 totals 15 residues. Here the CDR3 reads CASSLEAGESNEQFF. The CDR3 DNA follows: TGTGCCAGCAGCTTAGAAGCGGGAGAGAGCAATGAGCAGTTCTTC.

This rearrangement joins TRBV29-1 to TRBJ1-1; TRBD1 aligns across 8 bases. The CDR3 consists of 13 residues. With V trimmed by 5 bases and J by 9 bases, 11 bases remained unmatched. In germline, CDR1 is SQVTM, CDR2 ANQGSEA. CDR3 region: CSVIQGGAVQAFF. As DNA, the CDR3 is TGCAGCGTTATACAGGGGGGGGCGGTCCAAGCTTTCTTT.

CDR3 amino acids: CASSSGLAGGGEQFF. CDR3 coding DNA: TGTGCCAGCAGCTCGGGACTAGCGGGAGGCGGTGAGCAGTTCTTC. V and J are TRBV7-2 and TRBJ2-1, with 15 bases that match TRBD2. The V gene end was trimmed by 4 bases and the J gene end by 9 bases; junction bases not matched to a gene: 4. This CDR3 has 15 residues. Germline CDR1 SGHTA, CDR2 FQGNSA.

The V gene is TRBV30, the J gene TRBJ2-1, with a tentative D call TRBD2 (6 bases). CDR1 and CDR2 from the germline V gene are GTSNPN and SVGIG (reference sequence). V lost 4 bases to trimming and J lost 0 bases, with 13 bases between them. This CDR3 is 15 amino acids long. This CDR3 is CAWNGGLSSYNEQFF. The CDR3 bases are TGTGCCTGGAACGGGGGTCTGAGCTCCTACAATGAGCAGTTCTTC.

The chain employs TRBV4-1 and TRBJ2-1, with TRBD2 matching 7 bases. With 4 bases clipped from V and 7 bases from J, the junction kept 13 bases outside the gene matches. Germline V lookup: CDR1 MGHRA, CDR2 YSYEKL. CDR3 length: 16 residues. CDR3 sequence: CASSLATSTITNEQFF. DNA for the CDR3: TGCGCCAGCAGCCTTGCGACTAGCACCATCACAAATGAGCAGTTCTTC.